Here is one T cell receptor beta chain with its context. The antigen remains unidentified. No treatment of any kind had been given to any patient before thyroid surgery. The V end lost 8 bases, the J end lost 4 bases, and 15 bases lay between the germline ends. The CDR3 runs 14 residues. Germline V gene lookup returns CDR1 MNHEY and CDR2 SVGEGT. Per the original methods: A papillary thyroid cancer distant-metastasis classifier was built from CDR3 differences across clinicopathological groups. TCRdb re-analyzed the PCR reads through MiXCR. The V and J calls shown here were made by TCRdb, not taken from the authors' results. This table has more than 12,000 clones, roughly 4% appearing once. The data belong to a study of metastatic and nonmetastatic thyroid tumors. Looking at the study overall: The comparison covered peripheral blood and tumor or nodule tissue in malignant and benign thyroid patients. Regarding the study as a whole: Malignant thyroid tumors reportedly had TCR beta diversity that was significantly higher than in benign nodules, in blood and tumor.

The material sequenced was tumor tissue. This clonotype originated in a female donor with papillary thyroid cancer or a benign thyroid nodule (not recorded which). Some clones in this sample may be carry-over from other donors' samples. This chain joins TRBV6-2 or TRBV6-3 and TRBJ2-1, with D perhaps being TRBD1 or TRBD2 (5 bases each). This CDR3 reads CASGWGSRYNEQFF. For the CDR3, the DNA is TGTGCCAGCGGGTGGGGGAGTAGATACAATGAGCAGTTCTTC.